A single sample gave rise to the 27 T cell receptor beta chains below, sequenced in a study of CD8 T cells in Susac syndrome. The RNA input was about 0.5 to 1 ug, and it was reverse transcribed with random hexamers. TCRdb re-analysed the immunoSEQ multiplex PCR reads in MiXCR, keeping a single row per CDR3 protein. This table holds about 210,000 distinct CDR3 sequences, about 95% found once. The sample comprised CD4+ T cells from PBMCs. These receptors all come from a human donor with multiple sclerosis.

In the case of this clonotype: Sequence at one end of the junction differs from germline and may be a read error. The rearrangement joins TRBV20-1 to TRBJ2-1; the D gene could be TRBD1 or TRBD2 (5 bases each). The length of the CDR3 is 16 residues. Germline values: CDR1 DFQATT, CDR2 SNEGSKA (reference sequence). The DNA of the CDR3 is TGCAGGGCTAGACATCGGGACCCCCGAGCCTACAATGAGCAGTTCTTC. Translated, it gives CRARHRDPRAYNEQFF.

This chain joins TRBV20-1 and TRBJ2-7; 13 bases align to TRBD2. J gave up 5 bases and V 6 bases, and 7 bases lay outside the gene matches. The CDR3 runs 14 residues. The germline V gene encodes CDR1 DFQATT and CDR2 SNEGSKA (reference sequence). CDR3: CSAQLAGGRDEQYF. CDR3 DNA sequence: TGCAGTGCCCAACTAGCGGGGGGGCGCGACGAGCAGTACTTC.

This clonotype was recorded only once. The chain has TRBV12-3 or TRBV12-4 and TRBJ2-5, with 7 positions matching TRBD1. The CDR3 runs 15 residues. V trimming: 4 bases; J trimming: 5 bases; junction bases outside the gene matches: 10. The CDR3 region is CASSSTGTVGETQYF. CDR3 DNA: TGTGCCAGCAGTTCAACCGGGACAGTTGGGGAGACCCAGTACTTC.

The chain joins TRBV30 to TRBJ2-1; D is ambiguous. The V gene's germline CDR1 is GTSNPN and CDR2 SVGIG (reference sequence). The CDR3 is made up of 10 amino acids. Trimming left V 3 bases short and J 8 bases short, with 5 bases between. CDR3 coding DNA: TGTGCCTGGAGCGGTGATGAGCAGTTCTTC. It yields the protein CAWSGDEQFF. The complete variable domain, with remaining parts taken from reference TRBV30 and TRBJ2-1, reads SQTIHQWPATLVQPVGSPLSLECTVEGTSNPNLYWYRQAAGRGLQLLFYSVGIGQISSEVPQNLSASRPQDRQFILSSKKLLLSDSGFYLCAWSGDEQFFGPGTRLTVL.

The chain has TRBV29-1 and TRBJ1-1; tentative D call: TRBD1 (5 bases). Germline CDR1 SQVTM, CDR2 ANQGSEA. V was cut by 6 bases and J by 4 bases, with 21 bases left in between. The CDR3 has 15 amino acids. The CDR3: CSVVIPGRAGTEAFF. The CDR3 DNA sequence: TGCAGCGTCGTCATCCCCGGCAGGGCCGGCACTGAAGCTTTCTTT.

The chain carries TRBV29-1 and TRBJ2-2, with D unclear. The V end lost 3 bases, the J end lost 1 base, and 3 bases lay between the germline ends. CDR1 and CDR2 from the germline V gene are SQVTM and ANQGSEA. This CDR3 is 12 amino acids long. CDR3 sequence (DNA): TGCAGCGTTGATTTGAACACCGGGGAGCTGTTTTTT. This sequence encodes CSVDLNTGELFF.

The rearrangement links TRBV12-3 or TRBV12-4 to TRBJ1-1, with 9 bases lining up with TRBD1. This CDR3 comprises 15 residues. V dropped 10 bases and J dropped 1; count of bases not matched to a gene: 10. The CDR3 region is CATKEQGAKNTEAFF. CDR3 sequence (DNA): TGTGCCACCAAGGAACAGGGGGCGAAGAACACTGAAGCTTTCTTT.

This CDR3 reads CATSRDKRVNTEAFF. The CDR3, as DNA: TGTGCCACCAGCAGAGATAAGAGGGTGAACACTGAAGCTTTCTTT. The chain couples TRBV15 to TRBJ1-1; no definite D call. Trimming took off 0 bases at V and 0 bases at J, with 8 bases between the two ends. Germline values: CDR1 LNHNV, CDR2 YYDKDF (reference sequence). The CDR3 runs to 15 residues.

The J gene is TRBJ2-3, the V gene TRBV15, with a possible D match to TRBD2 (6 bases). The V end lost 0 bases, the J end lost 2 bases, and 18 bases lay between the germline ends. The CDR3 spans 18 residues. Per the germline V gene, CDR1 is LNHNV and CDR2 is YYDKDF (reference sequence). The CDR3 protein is CATSRDWGSSDPTDTQYF. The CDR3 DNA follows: TGTGCCACCAGCAGAGATTGGGGTTCTAGCGACCCCACAGATACGCAGTATTTT.

The CDR3 loop reads CASSQFPDGGQSEQYF. Written as DNA, the CDR3 is TGTGCCAGCAGCCAATTCCCCGACGGCGGCCAGTCCGAGCAGTACTTC. The chain uses TRBV3-1 and TRBJ2-7, with D uncertain. The ends were cut back, 2 bases at V and 6 bases at J, with 20 bases in the middle. Germline V lookup: CDR1 LGHDT, CDR2 YNNKEL (reference sequence). The CDR3 consists of 16 residues.

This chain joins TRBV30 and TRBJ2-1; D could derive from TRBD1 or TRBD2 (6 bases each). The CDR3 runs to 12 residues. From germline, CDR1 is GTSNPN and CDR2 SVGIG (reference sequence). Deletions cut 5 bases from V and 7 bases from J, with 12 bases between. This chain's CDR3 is CAWEGGHNEQFF. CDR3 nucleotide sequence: TGTGCCTGGGAGGGGGGACATAATGAGCAGTTCTTC.

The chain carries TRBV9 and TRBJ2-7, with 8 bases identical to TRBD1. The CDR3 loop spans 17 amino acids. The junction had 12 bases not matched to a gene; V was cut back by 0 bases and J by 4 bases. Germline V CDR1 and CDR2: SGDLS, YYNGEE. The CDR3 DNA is TGTGCCAGCAGCGTAGCCCCCTTCGACGGGACAGGTTACGAGCAGTACTTC. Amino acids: CASSVAPFDGTGYEQYF.

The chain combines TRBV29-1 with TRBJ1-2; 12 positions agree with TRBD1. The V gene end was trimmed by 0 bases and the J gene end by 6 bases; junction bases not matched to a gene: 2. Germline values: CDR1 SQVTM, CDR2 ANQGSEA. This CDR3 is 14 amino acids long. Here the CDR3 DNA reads TGCAGCGTTGAAGAGGGACAGGGGGCGAATGGCTACACCTTC. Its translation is CSVEEGQGANGYTF.

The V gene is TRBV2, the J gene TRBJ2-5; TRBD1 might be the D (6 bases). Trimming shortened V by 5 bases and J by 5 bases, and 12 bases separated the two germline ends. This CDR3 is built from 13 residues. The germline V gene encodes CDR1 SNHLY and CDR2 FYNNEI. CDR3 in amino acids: CASSNRELETQYF. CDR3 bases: TGTGCCAGCAGTAACAGGGAATTGGAGACCCAGTACTTC. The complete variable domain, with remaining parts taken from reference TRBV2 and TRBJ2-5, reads EPEVTQTPSHQVTQMGQEVILRCVPISNHLYFYWYRQILGQKVEFLVSFYNNEISEKSEIFDDQFSVERPDGSNFTLKIRSTKLEDSAMYFCASSNRELETQYFGPGTRLLVL.

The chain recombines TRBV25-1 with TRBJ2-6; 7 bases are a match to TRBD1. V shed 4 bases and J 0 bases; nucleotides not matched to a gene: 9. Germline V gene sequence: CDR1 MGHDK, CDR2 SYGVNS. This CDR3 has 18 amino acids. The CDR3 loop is CASSGPPTGYSGANVLTF. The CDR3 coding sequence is TGTGCCAGCAGTGGCCCGCCGACAGGGTACTCTGGGGCCAACGTCCTGACTTTC.

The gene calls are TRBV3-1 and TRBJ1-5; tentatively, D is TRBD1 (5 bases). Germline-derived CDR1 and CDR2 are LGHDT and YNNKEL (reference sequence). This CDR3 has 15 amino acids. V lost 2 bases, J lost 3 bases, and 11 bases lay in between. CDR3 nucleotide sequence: TGTGCCAGCAGCCAAAGAGGGACTGCCAATCAGCCCCAGCATTTT. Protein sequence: CASSQRGTANQPQHF. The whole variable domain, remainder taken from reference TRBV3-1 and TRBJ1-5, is DTAVSQTPKYLVTQMGNDKSIKCEQNLGHDTMYWYKQDSKKFLKIMFSYNNKELIINETVPNRFSPKSPDKAHLNLHINSLELGDSAVYFCASSQRGTANQPQHFGDGTRLSIL.

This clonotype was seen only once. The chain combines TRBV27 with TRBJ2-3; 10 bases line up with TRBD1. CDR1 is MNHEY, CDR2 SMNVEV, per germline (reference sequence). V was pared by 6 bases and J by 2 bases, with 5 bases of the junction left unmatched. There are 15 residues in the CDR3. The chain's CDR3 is CASRGGQGLTDTQYF. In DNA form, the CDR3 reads TGTGCCAGCAGGGGGGGACAGGGGCTCACAGATACGCAGTATTTT.

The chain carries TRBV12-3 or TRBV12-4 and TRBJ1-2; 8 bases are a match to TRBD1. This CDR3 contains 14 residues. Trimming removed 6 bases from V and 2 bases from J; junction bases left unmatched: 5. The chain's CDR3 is CASSTSGGNYGYTF. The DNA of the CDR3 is TGTGCCAGCAGCACCTCAGGGGGCAACTATGGCTACACCTTC.

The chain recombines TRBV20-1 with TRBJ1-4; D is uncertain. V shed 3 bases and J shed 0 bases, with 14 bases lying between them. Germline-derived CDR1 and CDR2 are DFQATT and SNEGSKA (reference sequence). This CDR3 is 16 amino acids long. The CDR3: CSASVSAPATNEKLFF. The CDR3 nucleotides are TGCAGTGCTAGTGTGTCAGCACCTGCAACTAATGAAAAACTGTTTTTT.

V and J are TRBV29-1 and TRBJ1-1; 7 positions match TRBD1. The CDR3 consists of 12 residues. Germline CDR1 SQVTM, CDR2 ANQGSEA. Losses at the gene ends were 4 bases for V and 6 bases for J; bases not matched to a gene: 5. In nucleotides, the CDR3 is TGCAGCGTTGGACAGGGTACATCTGAAGCTTTCTTT. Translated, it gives CSVGQGTSEAFF.

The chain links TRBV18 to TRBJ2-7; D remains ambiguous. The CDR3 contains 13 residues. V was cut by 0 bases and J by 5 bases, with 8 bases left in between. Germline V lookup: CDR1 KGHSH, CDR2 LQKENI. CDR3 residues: CASSPPLGNEQYF. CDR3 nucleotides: TGTGCCAGCTCACCACCGTTAGGGAACGAGCAGTACTTC.

Written as DNA, the CDR3 is TGTGCCAGCGGCGCACCCCAAAGGCGTTACGAGCAGTACTTC. Its protein product is CASGAPQRRYEQYF. The chain links TRBV27 to TRBJ2-7; D is undetermined. The CDR3 runs to 14 residues. V lost 8 bases and J 4 bases, leaving 18 bases between the germline ends. In germline, CDR1 is MNHEY, CDR2 SMNVEV (reference sequence).

CDR3 DNA: TGCAGTGCGGCTAAGGTTATTGAAGCTTTCTTT. Protein product: CSAAKVIEAFF. The V gene is TRBV20-1, the J gene TRBJ1-1; D gene ambiguous. Per germline, CDR1 DFQATT and CDR2 SNEGSKA (reference sequence). This CDR3 is 11 amino acids long. The V gene lost 6 bases and the J gene lost 7 bases, with 12 bases spanning the gap.

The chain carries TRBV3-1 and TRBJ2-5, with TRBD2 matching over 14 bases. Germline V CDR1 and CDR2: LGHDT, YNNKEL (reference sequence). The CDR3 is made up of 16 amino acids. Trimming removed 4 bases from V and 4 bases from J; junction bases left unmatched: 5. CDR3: CASSLRTSGRTETQYF. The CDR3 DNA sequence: TGTGCCAGCAGCCTACGGACTAGCGGGAGGACAGAGACCCAGTACTTC.

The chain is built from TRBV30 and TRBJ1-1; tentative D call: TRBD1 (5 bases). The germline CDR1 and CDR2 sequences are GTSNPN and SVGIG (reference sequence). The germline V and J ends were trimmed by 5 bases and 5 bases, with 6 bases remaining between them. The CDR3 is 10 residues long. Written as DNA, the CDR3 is TGTGCCTGGCGGGGGACTGAAGCTTTCTTT. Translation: CAWRGTEAFF.

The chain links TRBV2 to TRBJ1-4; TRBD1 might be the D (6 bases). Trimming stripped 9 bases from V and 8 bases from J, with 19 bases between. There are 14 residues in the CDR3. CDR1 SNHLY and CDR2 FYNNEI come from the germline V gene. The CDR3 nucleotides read TGTGCCAGTTCCACAGGGACGACGATCGAAAAACTGTTTTTT. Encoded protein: CASSTGTTIEKLFF.

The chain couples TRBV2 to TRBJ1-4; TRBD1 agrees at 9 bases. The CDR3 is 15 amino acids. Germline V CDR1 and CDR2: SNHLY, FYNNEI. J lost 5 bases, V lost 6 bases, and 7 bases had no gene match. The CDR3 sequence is CASRPTGGLNEKLFF. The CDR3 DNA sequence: TGTGCCAGCAGACCCACAGGGGGCTTGAATGAAAAACTGTTTTTT.